Listed here are 13 T cell receptor beta chains from one sample, sequenced in a study of blood T cell repertoires in COVID-19. TCRdb keeps only in-frame clones here, not all; method: immunoSEQ multiplex PCR. The sample records 200,000 to 250,000 clones, around four fifths being singletons. The sequenced sample consisted of PBMCs or T cells enriched from blood (not recorded which). These TCRs come from a middle-aged man who had recovered from COVID-19.

A word on this clone: This CDR3 is also generated by other DNA sequences in the sample. The chain joins TRBV29-1 to TRBJ2-3; 9 bases map to TRBD1. The CDR3 extends over 14 amino acids. Germline V lookup: CDR1 SQVTM, CDR2 ANQGSEA. With V trimmed by 3 bases and J by 2 bases, 3 bases remained unmatched. CDR3 in amino acids: CSVEGQGYTDTQYF. DNA of the CDR3: TGCAGCGTTGAGGGACAGGGATACACAGATACGCAGTATTTT.

This chain connects TRBV5-6 to TRBJ1-6; 9 bases are a match to TRBD1. The CDR3 totals 15 residues. The V gene's germline CDR1 is SGHDT and CDR2 YYEEEE. With V trimmed by 5 bases and J by 8 bases, 8 bases remained unmatched. The CDR3 sequence is CASREGQGRYSPLHF. The CDR3 DNA follows: TGTGCCAGCAGGGAAGGACAGGGGCGATATTCACCCCTCCACTTT. Combining the CDR3 with reference TRBV5-6 and TRBJ1-6 gives the whole variable domain DAGVTQSPTHLIKTRGQQVTLRCSPKSGHDTVSWYQQALGQGPQFIFQYYEEEERQRGNFPDRFSGHQFPNYSSELNVNALLLGDSALYLCASREGQGRYSPLHFGNGTRLTVT.

The chain has TRBV5-6 and TRBJ2-7; TRBD1 is a possible D gene (6 bases). This CDR3 spans 15 amino acids. Germline-derived CDR1 and CDR2 are SGHDT and YYEEEE. The V end was cut by 4 bases, the J end by 0 bases, with 14 bases between. This CDR3 is CASSQTGLSSYEQYF. The CDR3 DNA is TGTGCCAGCAGCCAGACAGGCCTAAGCTCCTACGAGCAGTACTTC.

The gene calls are TRBV9 and TRBJ1-6; TRBD1 is a possible D gene (5 bases). The CDR3 totals 15 residues. Germline CDR1 is SGDLS and CDR2 is YYNGEE. V dropped 0 bases and J dropped 7 bases, with 11 bases sitting between them. CDR3 DNA: TGTGCCAGCAGCGTAGAATCAGGGAACAATTCACCCCTCCACTTT. This encodes CASSVESGNNSPLHF.

The rearrangement links TRBV2 to TRBJ1-6, with D unclear. This CDR3 is 12 amino acids long. CDR1 is SNHLY, CDR2 FYNNEI, per germline. Trimming stripped 4 bases from V and 8 bases from J, with 6 bases between. DNA of the CDR3: TGTGCCAGCAGTGTCCGGGATTCACCCCTCCACTTT. It yields the protein CASSVRDSPLHF.

V usage is TRBV19 and J usage is TRBJ1-1; TRBD1 is a possible D gene (5 bases). The CDR3 consists of 13 residues. CDR1 is LNHDA, CDR2 SQIVND, per germline (reference sequence). Between the trimmed V and J ends, which lost 5 bases and 5 bases, there was a span of 12 bases. CDR3 residues: CASSQGGLTEAFF. CDR3 bases: TGTGCCAGTAGTCAGGGTGGGTTGACTGAAGCTTTCTTT.

The chain links TRBV19 to TRBJ1-5, with D perhaps matching TRBD1 (5 bases). CDR1 is LNHDA and CDR2 is SQIVND in the germline V gene (reference sequence). Trimming stripped 6 bases from V and 1 base from J, with 16 bases between. The CDR3 covers 16 residues. Here the CDR3 DNA reads TGTGCCAGTAGCGAAAGGGGTGGGGTAAGCAATCAGCCCCAGCATTTT. This gives the protein CASSERGGVSNQPQHF.

This clone has only one observation. The chain combines TRBV29-1 with TRBJ2-2, with 7 nucleotides matching TRBD1. Germline V gene lookup returns CDR1 SQVTM and CDR2 ANQGSEA. This CDR3 has 15 amino acids. Losses at the gene ends were 1 base for V and 6 bases for J; bases not matched to a gene: 8. CDR3 protein: CSVEGYRTGAGELFF. CDR3 bases: TGCAGCGTTGAAGGATACCGAACAGGGGCCGGGGAGCTGTTTTTT.

This sequence joins TRBV19 and TRBJ1-6, with D perhaps matching TRBD1 (5 bases). The CDR3 consists of 14 residues. With 3 bases removed from V and 10 bases from J, the gap between germline ends came to 13 bases. Germline CDR1 and CDR2: LNHDA and SQIVND (reference sequence). CDR3 amino acids: CASSIGTGPSPLHF. As DNA, the CDR3 is TGTGCCAGTAGTATCGGTACAGGACCCTCACCCCTCCACTTT.

The J gene is TRBJ1-2, the V gene TRBV27; a possible D gene is TRBD1 (5 bases). The CDR3 has 15 residues. Germline CDR1 and CDR2: MNHEY and SMNVEV (reference sequence). The V and J ends lost 4 bases and 0 bases respectively, with 12 bases between them. CDR3 sequence reads: CASSSPGGANYGYTF. The CDR3 nucleotides are TGTGCCAGCAGTTCCCCCGGGGGAGCTAACTATGGCTACACCTTC.

This chain connects TRBV5-1 to TRBJ2-5, with 7 bases aligning to TRBD2. CDR1 and CDR2 (germline): SGHRS, YFSETQ. V was clipped by 0 bases and J by 7 bases; unmatched bases: 12. The CDR3 runs to 16 residues. The CDR3 DNA reads TGCGCCAGCAGCTTGGAAGGTCTGGCCGGCGGGAGGACCCAGTACTTC. Protein product: CASSLEGLAGGRTQYF.

V is TRBV30 and J is TRBJ2-2; TRBD2 might be the D (5 bases). Germline loops: CDR1 GTSNPN, CDR2 SVGIG (reference sequence). The ends were cut back, 4 bases at V and 0 bases at J, with 9 bases in the middle. This CDR3 spans 14 amino acids. CDR3 protein: CAWNYGTNTGELFF. In nucleotides, the CDR3 is TGTGCCTGGAACTACGGGACGAACACCGGGGAGCTGTTTTTT.

This clone was seen a few times. The V and J genes are TRBV27 and TRBJ1-3; D is unresolved. Germline V gene data show CDR1 as MNHEY and CDR2 as SMNVEV (reference sequence). V was pared by 2 bases and J by 4 bases, with 6 bases between. This CDR3 has 13 residues. The DNA of the CDR3 is TGTGCCAGCAGTTTAATAATGGGAAACACCATATATTTT. Protein: CASSLIMGNTIYF.